This is a list of T cell receptor beta chains from one sample in a study of tumor-infiltrating lymphocytes in oesophageal squamous cell carcinoma. Each CDR3 protein gets one entry after TCRdb re-called the PCR reads with MiXCR. The sample carries about 7,100 distinct CDR3 sequences, about 15% recorded once. Input material: blood. These receptors were obtained from a male donor with esophageal squamous cell carcinoma. Each CDR3 is given without its conserved first and last residue. A D gene is named only where the DNA matches it firmly.

-,TRBV19,TRBJ1-1,ASSRGRETEAF
TRBD1,TRBV5-5,TRBJ2-2,ASSLSQGAETGELF
-,TRBV12-3/TRBV12-4,TRBJ2-5,ASSLRLGETQY
-,TRBV6-1,TRBJ2-7,ASKNKQSSYEQY
-,TRBV6-1,TRBJ2-5,ASSPNFRGETQY
TRBD1,TRBV7-9,TRBJ1-6,ASSSKPGTGFNSPLH
-,TRBV27,TRBJ1-4,ASSLGAGEKLF
TRBD2,TRBV5-5,-,ASSLVLAGATPSYEQY
-,TRBV24-1,TRBJ2-7,ATSDVWKESSYEQY
-,TRBV28,TRBJ1-5,ASSPARDYSNQPQH
-,TRBV7-2,TRBJ2-1,ASSLYGGLHSYNEQF
-,TRBV20-1,-,SAGGLHEETQF
-,TRBV10-3,TRBJ1-1,AITSRWTGVAEAF
-,TRBV29-1,TRBJ1-2,SVEEGHGLGYT
-,TRBV7-5,TRBJ2-5,ISVPEVRLGQSTETQC
TRBD1,TRBV19,TRBJ2-4,ASRNVGQGVILAKNIQY
TRBD2,TRBV7-9,TRBJ2-1,ASSVGLVNEQF
-,TRBV7-3,TRBJ1-1,ASSLGGAGIEQF
-,TRBV11-2,TRBJ2-1,ASSLGIPREGGQF
-,TRBV5-1,TRBJ2-5,ASSHGDDSHETQY
-,TRBV29-1,TRBJ2-1,SGGGGGAYNEQF
TRBD2,TRBV6-4,TRBJ2-3,ASSDSSQSGGSTDTQY
-,TRBV6-1,TRBJ2-5,ASSEAWVGLETQY
-,TRBV2,TRBJ1-5,ASSEASANQPQH
-,TRBV19,TRBJ2-7,ASSIFGTKNSPLH
TRBD1,TRBV7-9,TRBJ1-4,ASSWTGTETEKLF
-,TRBV4-1,TRBJ1-4,ASSQEEAWGKLF
-,TRBV7-7,TRBJ2-3,ASSSQIGQGRLGERY
-,TRBV4-2,TRBJ2-5,ASSQVRGFRQTQY
-,TRBV2,TRBJ2-7,ASSEGHSYEQY